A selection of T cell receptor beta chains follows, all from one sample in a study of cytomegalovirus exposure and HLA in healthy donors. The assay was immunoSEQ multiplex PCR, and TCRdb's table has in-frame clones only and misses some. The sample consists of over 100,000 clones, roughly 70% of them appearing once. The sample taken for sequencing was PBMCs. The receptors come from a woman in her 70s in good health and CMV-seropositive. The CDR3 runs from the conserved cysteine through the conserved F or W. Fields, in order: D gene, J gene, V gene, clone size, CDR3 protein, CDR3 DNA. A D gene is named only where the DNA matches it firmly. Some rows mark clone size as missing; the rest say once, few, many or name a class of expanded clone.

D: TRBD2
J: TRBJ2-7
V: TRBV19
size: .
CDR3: CASSKGLAGVAGQYF
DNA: TGTGCCAGTAGTAAGGGACTAGCGGGGGTTGCGGGGCAGTACTTC

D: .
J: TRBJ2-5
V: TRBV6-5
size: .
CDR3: CASSYSTGTPQETQYF
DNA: TGTGCCAGCAGTTACTCTACCGGGACTCCCCAAGAGACCCAGTACTTC

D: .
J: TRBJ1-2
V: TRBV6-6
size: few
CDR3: CATTAGNNGYTF
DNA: TGTGCCACCACGGCGGGGAATAATGGCTACACCTTC

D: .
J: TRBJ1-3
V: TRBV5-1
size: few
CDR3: CASSLGKGSGNTIYF
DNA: TGCGCCAGCAGCTTAGGCAAGGGGTCTGGAAACACCATATATTTT

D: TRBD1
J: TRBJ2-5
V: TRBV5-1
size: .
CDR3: CASSGGTGGQETQYF
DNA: TGCGCCAGCAGCGGAGGGACAGGGGGACAAGAGACCCAGTACTTC

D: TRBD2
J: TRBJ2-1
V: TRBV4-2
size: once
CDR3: CASSQGTLAGGYNEQFF
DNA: TGTGCCAGCAGCCAAGGCACACTAGCGGGGGGCTACAATGAGCAGTTCTTC

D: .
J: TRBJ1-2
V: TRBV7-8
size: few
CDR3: CASSSEQINYGYTF
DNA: TGTGCCAGCAGCTCGGAACAGATTAACTATGGCTACACCTTC

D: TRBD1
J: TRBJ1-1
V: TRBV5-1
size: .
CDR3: CASSTGTGLGTEAFF
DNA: TGCGCCAGCAGCACTGGGACAGGGTTAGGGACTGAAGCTTTCTTT

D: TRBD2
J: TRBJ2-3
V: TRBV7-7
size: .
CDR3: CASSPGTSGYTDTQYF
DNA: TGTGCTAGCAGCCCCGGGACTAGCGGTTACACAGATACGCAGTATTTT

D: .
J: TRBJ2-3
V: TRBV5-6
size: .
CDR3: CASSPSSSDTQYF
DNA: TGTGCCAGCAGCCCTTCCTCTTCAGATACGCAGTATTTT

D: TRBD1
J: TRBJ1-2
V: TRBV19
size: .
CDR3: CASSIGTGVYGYTF
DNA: TGTGCCAGTAGTATAGGGACAGGGGTCTATGGCTACACCTTC

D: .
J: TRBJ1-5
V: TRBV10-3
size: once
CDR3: CAISEPREPQHF
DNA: TGTGCCATCAGTGAGCCCAGGGAGCCCCAGCATTTT

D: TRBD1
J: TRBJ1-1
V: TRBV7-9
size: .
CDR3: CASSSDRVATEAFF
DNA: TGTGCCAGCAGCTCCGACAGGGTAGCCACTGAAGCTTTCTTT

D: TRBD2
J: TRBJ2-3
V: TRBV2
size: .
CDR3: CASGGGQDTQYF
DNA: TGTGCCAGCGGGGGGGGTCAGGATACGCAGTATTTT

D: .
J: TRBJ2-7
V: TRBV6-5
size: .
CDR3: CASSYQTGPYEQYF
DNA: TGTGCCAGCAGTTACCAGACAGGCCCCTACGAGCAGTACTTC

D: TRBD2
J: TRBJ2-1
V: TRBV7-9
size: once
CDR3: CASSRTSGGAHEQFF
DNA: TGTGCCAGCAGCAGGACTAGCGGGGGGGCCCATGAGCAGTTCTTC

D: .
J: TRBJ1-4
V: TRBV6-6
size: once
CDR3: CASSSRGRYEKLFF
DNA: TGTGCCAGCAGTTCCCGGGGGAGGTATGAAAAACTGTTTTTT